This T cell receptor (beta chain) was identified in a study of CD8 T cells in ankylosing spondylitis. Quantitative 5'-RACE with molecular barcodes generated TCR beta libraries. One entry per CDR3 protein results from TCRdb running MiXCR on the 5' RACE reads. The table includes about 240,000 distinct CDR3 sequences, around 7.8% detected once. This clonotype was seen at least ten times. Antigen unknown. Whole-study results and caveats: About 8 highly homologous variants formed a TCR beta motif that appeared characteristic of ankylosing spondylitis blood. Clones that were linked to disease were CD8+ and were relatively rare in peripheral blood. In reactive arthritis synovial fluid and blood, some motif variants had been reported before.

The CDR3 runs 15 residues. The V segment lost 5 bases and the J segment 6 bases; nucleotides outside the gene matches: 12. Germline CDR1 is SGHRS and CDR2 is YFSETQ. The source of this sequence is a male donor with ankylosing spondylitis or in good health (not recorded which). Sequenced sample: blood, either unsorted or a sorted T cell fraction (not recorded which). The V and J genes are TRBV5-1 and TRBJ2-7; 9 nucleotides align to TRBD1. The CDR3 nucleotides read TGCGCCAGCAGATCAACCGGGACAGGGTCGCTCGAGCAGTACTTC. It encodes CASRSTGTGSLEQYF.